The 20 T cell receptor beta chains reported below all come from one sample, sequenced in a study of blood T cell repertoires in COVID-19. Using immunoSEQ multiplex PCR, the repertoire was profiled, and TCRdb retains in-frame clones only, with some absent. The data show around 250,000 clones, around 89% seen once. Sequencing input: PBMCs or T cells enriched from blood (not recorded which). These TCRs come from a woman aged 30 to 39 who had recovered from COVID-19.

This clone was detected only a few times. The rearrangement links TRBV7-9 to TRBJ2-7; a weak D match, TRBD2 (6 bases). Trimming stripped 5 bases from V and 4 bases from J, with 15 bases between. The CDR3 consists of 14 residues. CDR1 and CDR2 from the germline V gene are SEHNR and FQNEAQ (reference sequence). CDR3 loop: CASSDTTGRYEQYF. The CDR3 DNA sequence: TGTGCCAGCAGCGACACCACGGGGAGGTACGAGCAGTACTTC.

The chain recombines TRBV28 with TRBJ2-4; D ambiguous. The CDR3 spans 13 residues. V was clipped by 4 bases and J by 4 bases, with 8 bases between them. The germline V gene encodes CDR1 MDHEN and CDR2 SYDVKM. CDR3 DNA sequence: TGTGCCAGCAGTTGGCGCAGGAAAAACATTCAGTACTTC. It is translated as CASSWRRKNIQYF. The full variable domain, completed using reference TRBV28 and TRBJ2-4, is DVKVTQSSRYLVKRTGEKVFLECVQDMDHENMFWYRQDPGLGLRLIYFSYDVKMKEKGDIPEGYSVSREKKERFSLILESASTNQTSMYLCASSWRRKNIQYFGAGTRLSVL.

The chain couples TRBV28 to TRBJ2-2; D ambiguous. Germline-derived CDR1 and CDR2 are MDHEN and SYDVKM. Between the trimmed V and J ends, which lost 3 bases and 4 bases, there was a span of 12 bases. The CDR3 is 15 amino acids. This CDR3 reads CASSFFPSITGELFF. DNA for the CDR3: TGTGCCAGCAGTTTCTTCCCTAGTATCACCGGGGAGCTGTTTTTT. The full variable domain, with the rest looked up from reference TRBV28 and TRBJ2-2, is DVKVTQSSRYLVKRTGEKVFLECVQDMDHENMFWYRQDPGLGLRLIYFSYDVKMKEKGDIPEGYSVSREKKERFSLILESASTNQTSMYLCASSFFPSITGELFFGEGSRLTVL.

The rearrangement joins TRBV5-1 to TRBJ1-2; D not certain. Trimming removed 4 bases at V and 5 bases at J, with 18 bases between. Germline values: CDR1 SGHRS, CDR2 YFSETQ. The CDR3 has 15 residues. The CDR3 is CASSVTDIYPYGYTF. CDR3 bases: TGCGCCAGCAGCGTGACCGACATCTACCCGTATGGCTACACCTTC. The full variable domain, with the rest looked up from reference TRBV5-1 and TRBJ1-2, is KAGVTQTPRYLIKTRGQQVTLSCSPISGHRSVSWYQQTPGQGLQFLFEYFSETQRNKGNFPGRFSGRQFSNSRSEMNVSTLELGDSALYLCASSVTDIYPYGYTFGSGTRLTVV.

The chain carries TRBV3-1 (or the pseudogene TRBV3-2) and TRBJ2-6; 16 nucleotides match TRBD2. The CDR3 is made up of 19 amino acids. The germline gives CDR1 LGHDT, CDR2 YNNKEL (reference sequence). The V segment lost 6 bases and the J segment 4 bases; nucleotides outside the gene matches: 9. The CDR3 DNA reads TGTGCCAGCAGTGGGACTAGCGGGAGGGCCTCTCTCGGGGCCAACGTCCTGACTTTC. It translates to CASSGTSGRASLGANVLTF.

This chain uses TRBV6-5 with TRBJ1-3; D ambiguous. This CDR3 is 13 amino acids long. Trimming shortened V by 6 bases and J by 4 bases, and 10 bases separated the two germline ends. The germline gives CDR1 MNHEY, CDR2 SVGAGI. The CDR3 protein is CASRETYGNTIYF. Written as DNA, the CDR3 is TGTGCCAGCAGAGAGACATACGGAAACACCATATATTTT.

V usage is TRBV10-3 and J usage is TRBJ1-1; D ambiguous. Germline values: CDR1 ENHRY, CDR2 SYGVKD. The CDR3 spans 13 residues. V lost 6 bases, J lost 2 bases, and 10 bases lay in between. In DNA, the CDR3 is TGTGCCATCAGCGACACGCCAAACACTGAAGCTTTCTTT. It specifies CAISDTPNTEAFF.

The V gene is TRBV10-1, the J gene TRBJ2-5; TRBD2 aligns across 11 bases. The germline CDR1 and CDR2 sequences are WNHNN and SYGVQD (reference sequence). V dropped 6 bases and J dropped 5; count of bases not matched to a gene: 14. The CDR3 length is 17 residues. The CDR3 nucleotides are TGCGCCAGCAGGGACAGATTAGCGGGAGGGCCGTGGGAGACCCAGTACTTC. Protein product: CASRDRLAGGPWETQYF.

The chain is built from TRBV19 and TRBJ1-2, with unresolved D. CDR1 LNHDA and CDR2 SQIVND come from the germline V gene (reference sequence). The CDR3 runs 16 residues. With 2 bases removed from V and 6 bases from J, the gap between germline ends came to 19 bases. CDR3 loop: CASSIYPPADSHGYTF. CDR3 coding DNA: TGTGCCAGTAGTATATATCCCCCAGCGGACTCTCATGGCTACACCTTC.

V and J are TRBV7-2 and TRBJ1-1; TRBD1 aligns across 8 bases. Germline assignment: CDR1 SGHTA and CDR2 FQGNSA. Unmatched junction bases numbered 5, after V lost 5 bases and J lost 3 bases. The CDR3 has 14 residues. The CDR3 region is CASSADRAYTEAFF. The CDR3, as DNA: TGTGCCAGCAGCGCGGACAGGGCGTACACTGAAGCTTTCTTT.

This chain connects TRBV7-9 to TRBJ2-1; 7 bases fit TRBD1. This CDR3 contains 13 residues. J gave up 7 bases and V 5 bases, and 5 bases lay outside the gene matches. CDR1 and CDR2 from the germline V gene are SEHNR and FQNEAQ (reference sequence). The CDR3 nucleotides read TGTGCCAGCAGCCAAAACAGGGGAAATGAGCAGTTCTTC. Its translation is CASSQNRGNEQFF. Full variable domain (remainder filled in from reference TRBV7-9 and TRBJ2-1): DTGVSQNPRHKITKRGQNVTFRCDPISEHNRLYWYRQTLGQGPEFLTYFQNEAQLEKSRLLSDRFSAERPKGSFSTLEIQRTEQGDSAMYLCASSQNRGNEQFFGPGTRLTVL.

CDR3 DNA: TGCAGCGTTGAAACTAATCACGAGAGCTCCTACGAGCAGTACTTC. Amino acid sequence: CSVETNHESSYEQYF. This chain uses TRBV29-1 with TRBJ2-7, with D hard to call. V was pared by 2 bases and J by 0 bases, with 14 bases between. This CDR3 is 15 amino acids long. Germline CDR1 SQVTM, CDR2 ANQGSEA.

This chain connects TRBV5-4 to TRBJ1-3, with 9 bases fitting TRBD1. Germline CDR1 reads SGHNT; CDR2 reads YYREEE (reference sequence). V was clipped by 3 bases and J by 1 base; unmatched bases: 2. The CDR3 has 15 amino acids. The DNA of the CDR3 is TGTGCCAGCAGCTACGGGACAGGGTCTGGAAACACCATATATTTT. It is translated as CASSYGTGSGNTIYF.

The chain links TRBV9 to TRBJ1-2; TRBD1 agrees at 7 bases. Trimming took 3 bases from V and 5 from J; bases not matched to a gene: 13. Germline V gene data show CDR1 as SGDLS and CDR2 as YYNGEE. This CDR3 comprises 16 residues. CDR3 coding DNA: TGTGCCAGCAGCGCCAGGGGGGCCACAAACCTTTATGGCTACACCTTC. It codes for CASSARGATNLYGYTF.

The chain couples TRBV11-2 to TRBJ1-2; 9 nucleotides match TRBD1. The length of the CDR3 is 14 residues. V dropped 1 base and J dropped 3; count of bases not matched to a gene: 0. Per the germline V gene, CDR1 is SGHAT and CDR2 is FQNNGV. CDR3 DNA: TGTGCCAGCAGCTTAGGGACAGGGGACTATGGCTACACCTTC. Its translation: CASSLGTGDYGYTF.

The chain recombines TRBV5-1 with TRBJ1-4; the D gene is possibly TRBD1 (5 bases). CDR1 is SGHRS and CDR2 is YFSETQ in the germline V gene. The CDR3 consists of 14 residues. Trimming cost V 4 bases and J 8 bases, with 15 bases left between them. The CDR3 nucleotides are TGCGCCAGCAGCGCCCTCGGGGAGGGGGAAAAACTGTTTTTT. Its protein is CASSALGEGEKLFF.

The J gene is TRBJ2-3, the V gene TRBV18; the D gene is possibly TRBD1 (6 bases). The CDR3 runs 17 residues. Germline V gene lookup returns CDR1 KGHSH and CDR2 LQKENI. V shed 1 base and J shed 0 bases, with 14 bases lying between them. CDR3 sequence (DNA): TGTGCCAGCTCACCACAGGCAGGGGACGTGAGCACAGATACGCAGTATTTT. Translating gives CASSPQAGDVSTDTQYF.

The chain uses TRBV28 and TRBJ1-1; 7 positions match TRBD1. The CDR3 sequence is 15 residues long. Germline V gene lookup returns CDR1 MDHEN and CDR2 SYDVKM. The junction had 9 bases not matched to a gene; V was cut back by 3 bases and J by 5 bases. The CDR3 DNA follows: TGTGCCAGCAGTTTGGAGGGGGCAGGGAGGACTGAAGCTTTCTTT. This encodes CASSLEGAGRTEAFF.

The V call is TRBV3-1 (or the pseudogene TRBV3-2), the J call TRBJ2-7; no clear D gene. V dropped 7 bases and J dropped 11 bases, with 21 bases sitting between them. The V gene's germline CDR1 is LGHDT and CDR2 YNNKEL (reference sequence). The CDR3 has 13 residues. The CDR3 DNA is TGTGCCAGCACCTTAAACAAGGCGGCAGATAAGTACTTC. This codes for CASTLNKAADKYF.

The chain couples TRBV28 to TRBJ1-2, with 8 bases identical to TRBD1. V lost 10 bases to trimming and J lost 4 bases; unmatched junction nucleotides: 8. The length of the CDR3 is 13 residues. In germline, CDR1 is MDHEN, CDR2 SYDVKM. CDR3 sequence reads: CATTTGARYGYTF. The CDR3 coding sequence is TGTGCCACCACGACAGGGGCCCGCTATGGCTACACCTTC.